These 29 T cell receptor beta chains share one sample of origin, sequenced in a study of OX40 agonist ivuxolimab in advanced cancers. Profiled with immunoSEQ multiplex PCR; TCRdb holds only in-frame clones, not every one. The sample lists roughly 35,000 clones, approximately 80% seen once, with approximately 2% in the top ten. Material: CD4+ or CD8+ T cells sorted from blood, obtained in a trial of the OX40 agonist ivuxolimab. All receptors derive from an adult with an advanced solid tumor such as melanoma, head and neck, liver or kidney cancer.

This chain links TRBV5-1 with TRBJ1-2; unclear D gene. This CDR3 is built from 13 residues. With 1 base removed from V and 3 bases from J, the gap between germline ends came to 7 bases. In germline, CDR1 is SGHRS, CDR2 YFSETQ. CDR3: CASSLTLDYGYTF. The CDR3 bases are TGCGCCAGCAGCTTGACATTGGACTATGGCTACACCTTC.

The chain's CDR3 is CASSLVGLVTGELFF. The CDR3 nucleotides are TGTGCCAGCAGCTTAGTAGGGCTCGTCACCGGGGAGCTGTTTTTT. The rearrangement links TRBV11-2 to TRBJ2-2; D unresolved. Germline-derived CDR1 and CDR2 are SGHAT and FQNNGV. V was pared by 1 base and J by 4 bases, with 10 bases between. The CDR3 covers 15 residues.

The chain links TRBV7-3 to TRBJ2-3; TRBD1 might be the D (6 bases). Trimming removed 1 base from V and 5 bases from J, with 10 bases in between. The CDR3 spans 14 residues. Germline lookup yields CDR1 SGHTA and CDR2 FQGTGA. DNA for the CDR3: TGTGCCAGCAGCTTAAACAGGGTCGAAGATACGCAGTATTTT. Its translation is CASSLNRVEDTQYF.

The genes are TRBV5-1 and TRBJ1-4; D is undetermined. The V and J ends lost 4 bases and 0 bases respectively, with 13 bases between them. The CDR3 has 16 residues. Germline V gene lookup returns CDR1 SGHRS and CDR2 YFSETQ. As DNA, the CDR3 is TGCGCCAGCAGCCCTAATGACGGAGCAACTAATGAAAAACTGTTTTTT. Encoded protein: CASSPNDGATNEKLFF. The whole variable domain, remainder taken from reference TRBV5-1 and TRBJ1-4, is KAGVTQTPRYLIKTRGQQVTLSCSPISGHRSVSWYQQTPGQGLQFLFEYFSETQRNKGNFPGRFSGRQFSNSRSEMNVSTLELGDSALYLCASSPNDGATNEKLFFGSGTQLSVL.

The CDR3 region is CASRPTGWGEKLFF. CDR3 nucleotide sequence: TGTGCCAGCAGACCTACAGGGTGGGGTGAAAAACTGTTTTTT. The V gene is TRBV6-5, the J gene TRBJ1-4; weak D call: TRBD1 (6 bases). CDR1 MNHEY and CDR2 SVGAGI come from the germline V gene. Trimming pared 6 bases from V and 7 bases from J, leaving 15 bases between. There are 14 residues in the CDR3.

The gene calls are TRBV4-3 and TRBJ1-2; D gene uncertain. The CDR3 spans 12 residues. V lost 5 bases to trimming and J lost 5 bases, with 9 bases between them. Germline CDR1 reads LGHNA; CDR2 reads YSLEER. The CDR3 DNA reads TGCGCCAGCAGCTATAGTGGTTATGGCTACACCTTC. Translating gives CASSYSGYGYTF.

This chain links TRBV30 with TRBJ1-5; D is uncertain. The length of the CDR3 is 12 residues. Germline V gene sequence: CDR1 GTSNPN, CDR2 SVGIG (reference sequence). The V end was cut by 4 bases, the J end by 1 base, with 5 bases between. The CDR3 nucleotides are TGTGCCTGGACAGTGAGCAATCAGCCCCAGCATTTT. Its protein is CAWTVSNQPQHF.

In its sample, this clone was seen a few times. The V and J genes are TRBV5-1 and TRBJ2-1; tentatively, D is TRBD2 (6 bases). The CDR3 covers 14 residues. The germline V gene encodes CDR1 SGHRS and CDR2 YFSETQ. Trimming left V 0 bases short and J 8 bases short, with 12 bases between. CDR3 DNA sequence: TGCGCCAGCAGCTTGGGCGGGGTCAGCTATGAGCAGTTCTTC. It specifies CASSLGGVSYEQFF. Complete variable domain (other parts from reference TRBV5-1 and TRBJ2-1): KAGVTQTPRYLIKTRGQQVTLSCSPISGHRSVSWYQQTPGQGLQFLFEYFSETQRNKGNFPGRFSGRQFSNSRSEMNVSTLELGDSALYLCASSLGGVSYEQFFGPGTRLTVL.

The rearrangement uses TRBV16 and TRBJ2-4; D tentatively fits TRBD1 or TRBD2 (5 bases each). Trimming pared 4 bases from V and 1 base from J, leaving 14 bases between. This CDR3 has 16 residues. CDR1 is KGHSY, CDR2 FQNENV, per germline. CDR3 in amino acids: CASSPGPVGAKNIQYF. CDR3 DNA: TGTGCCAGCAGCCCGGGGCCGGTCGGTGCCAAAAACATTCAGTACTTC.

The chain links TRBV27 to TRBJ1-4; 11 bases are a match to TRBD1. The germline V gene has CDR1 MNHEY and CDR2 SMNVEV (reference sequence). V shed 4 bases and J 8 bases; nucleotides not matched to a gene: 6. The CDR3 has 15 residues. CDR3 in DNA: TGTGCCAGCAGTTATAGCCGGGACAGGGGGGAAAAACTGTTTTTT. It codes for CASSYSRDRGEKLFF.

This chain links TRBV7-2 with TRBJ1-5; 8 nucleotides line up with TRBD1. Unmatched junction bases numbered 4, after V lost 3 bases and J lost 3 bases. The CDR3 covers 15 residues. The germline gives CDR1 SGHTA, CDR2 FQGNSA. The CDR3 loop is CASSFGQGNNQPQHF. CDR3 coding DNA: TGTGCCAGCAGCTTCGGACAGGGAAACAATCAGCCCCAGCATTTT. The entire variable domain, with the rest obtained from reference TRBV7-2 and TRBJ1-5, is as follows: GAGVSQSPSNKVTEKGKDVELRCDPISGHTALYWYRQSLGQGLEFLIYFQGNSAPDKSGLPSDRFSAERTGGSVSTLTIQRTQQEDSAVYLCASSFGQGNNQPQHFGDGTRLSIL.

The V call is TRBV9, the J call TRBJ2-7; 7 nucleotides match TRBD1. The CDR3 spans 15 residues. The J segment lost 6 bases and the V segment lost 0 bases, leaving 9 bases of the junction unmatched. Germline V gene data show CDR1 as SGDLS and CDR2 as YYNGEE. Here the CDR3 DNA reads TGTGCCAGCAGCGTAGTTGAGGGGGCCATTGCCGAGCAGTACTTC. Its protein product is CASSVVEGAIAEQYF. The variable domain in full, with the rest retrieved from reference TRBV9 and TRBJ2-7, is DSGVTQTPKHLITATGQRVTLRCSPRSGDLSVYWYQQSLDQGLQFLIQYYNGEERAKGNILERFSAQQFPDLHSELNLSSLELGDSALYFCASSVVEGAIAEQYFGPGTRLTVT.

The CDR3 sequence: CAISESLTGAVTEAFF. In DNA, the CDR3 is TGTGCCATCAGTGAGTCCCTTACAGGGGCAGTCACTGAAGCTTTCTTT. This chain connects TRBV10-3 to TRBJ1-1; 7 nucleotides line up with TRBD1. The CDR3 has 16 amino acids. Germline assignment: CDR1 ENHRY and CDR2 SYGVKD. V gave up 0 bases and J gave up 4 bases; unmatched junction bases: 8.

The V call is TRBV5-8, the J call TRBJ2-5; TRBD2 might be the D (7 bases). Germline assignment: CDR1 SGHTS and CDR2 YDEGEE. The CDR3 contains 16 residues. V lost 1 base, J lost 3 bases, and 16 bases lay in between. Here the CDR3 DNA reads TGTGCCAGCAGCTTGACAGGGAGGGTCGGAGAAGAGACCCAGTACTTC. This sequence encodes CASSLTGRVGEETQYF.

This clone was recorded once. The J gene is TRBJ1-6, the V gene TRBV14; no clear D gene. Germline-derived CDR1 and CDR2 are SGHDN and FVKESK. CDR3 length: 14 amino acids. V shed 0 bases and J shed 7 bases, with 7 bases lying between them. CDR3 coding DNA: TGTGCCAGCAGCCAAGATGGGTGGAATTCACCCCTCCACTTT. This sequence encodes CASSQDGWNSPLHF.

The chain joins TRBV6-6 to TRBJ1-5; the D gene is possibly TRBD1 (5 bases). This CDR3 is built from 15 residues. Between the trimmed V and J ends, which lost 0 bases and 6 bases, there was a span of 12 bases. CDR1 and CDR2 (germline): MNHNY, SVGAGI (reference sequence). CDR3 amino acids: CASSYSITGPQPQHF. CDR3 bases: TGTGCCAGCAGTTACTCGATCACGGGGCCTCAGCCCCAGCATTTT.

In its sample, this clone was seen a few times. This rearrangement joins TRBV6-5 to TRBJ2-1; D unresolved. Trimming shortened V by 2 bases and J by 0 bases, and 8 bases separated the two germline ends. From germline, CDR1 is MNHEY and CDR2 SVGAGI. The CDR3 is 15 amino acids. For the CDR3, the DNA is TGTGCCAGCAGTTACGGCTTAAGCTCCTACAATGAGCAGTTCTTC. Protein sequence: CASSYGLSSYNEQFF.

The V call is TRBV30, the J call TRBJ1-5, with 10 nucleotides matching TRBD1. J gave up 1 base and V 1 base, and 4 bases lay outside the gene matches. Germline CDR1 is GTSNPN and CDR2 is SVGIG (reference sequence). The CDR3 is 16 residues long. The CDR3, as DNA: TGTGCCTGGAGTGAGGGACAGGGGCACAGCAATCAGCCCCAGCATTTT. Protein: CAWSEGQGHSNQPQHF.

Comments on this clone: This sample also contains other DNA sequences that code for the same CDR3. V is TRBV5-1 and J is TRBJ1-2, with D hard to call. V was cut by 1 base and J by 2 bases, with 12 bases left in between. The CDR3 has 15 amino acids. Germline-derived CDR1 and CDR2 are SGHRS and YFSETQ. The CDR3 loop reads CASSLSGSRNYGYTF. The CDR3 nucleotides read TGCGCCAGCAGCTTGTCGGGGTCGAGGAACTATGGCTACACCTTC.

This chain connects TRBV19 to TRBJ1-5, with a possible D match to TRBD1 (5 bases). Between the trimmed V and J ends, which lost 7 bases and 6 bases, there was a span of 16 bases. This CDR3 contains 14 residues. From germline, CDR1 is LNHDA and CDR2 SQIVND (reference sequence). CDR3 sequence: CASKETVRVQPQHF. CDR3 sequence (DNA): TGTGCCAGTAAAGAGACAGTGAGGGTTCAGCCCCAGCATTTT.

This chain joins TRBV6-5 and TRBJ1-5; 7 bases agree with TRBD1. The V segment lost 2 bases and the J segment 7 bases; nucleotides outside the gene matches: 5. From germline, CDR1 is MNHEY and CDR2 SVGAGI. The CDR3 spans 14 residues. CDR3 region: CASSYPQGRQPQHF. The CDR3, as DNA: TGTGCCAGCAGTTACCCACAGGGGCGCCAGCCCCAGCATTTT.

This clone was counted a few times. The CDR3 coding sequence is TGTGCCAGCAGTGAAGTCTATCTATCCTACGAGCAGTACTTC. This codes for CASSEVYLSYEQYF. The chain joins TRBV6-1 to TRBJ2-7; D is unclear. This CDR3 region has 14 residues. With 1 base removed from V and 1 base from J, the gap between germline ends came to 8 bases. Germline V gene lookup returns CDR1 MNHNS and CDR2 SASEGT.

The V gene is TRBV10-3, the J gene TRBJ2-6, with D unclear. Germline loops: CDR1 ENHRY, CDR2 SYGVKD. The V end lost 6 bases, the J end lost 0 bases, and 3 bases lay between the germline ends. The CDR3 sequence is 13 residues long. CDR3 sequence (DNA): TGTGCCATCAGCTTCTCTGGGGCCAACGTCCTGACTTTC. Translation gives CAISFSGANVLTF.

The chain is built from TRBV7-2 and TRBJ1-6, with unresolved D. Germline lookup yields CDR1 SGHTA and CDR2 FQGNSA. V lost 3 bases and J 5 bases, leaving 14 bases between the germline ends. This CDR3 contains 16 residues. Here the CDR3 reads CASSLRSLYNNSPLHF. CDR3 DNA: TGTGCCAGCAGCTTGCGCTCTCTGTATAATAATTCACCCCTCCACTTT.

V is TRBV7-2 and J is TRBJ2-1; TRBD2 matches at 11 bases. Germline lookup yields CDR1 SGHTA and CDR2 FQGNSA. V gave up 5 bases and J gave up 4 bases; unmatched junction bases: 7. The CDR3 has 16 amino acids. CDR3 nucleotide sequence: TGTGCCAGCAGCCCGACTAGCGGGGTATATTACAATGAGCAGTTCTTC. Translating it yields CASSPTSGVYYNEQFF.

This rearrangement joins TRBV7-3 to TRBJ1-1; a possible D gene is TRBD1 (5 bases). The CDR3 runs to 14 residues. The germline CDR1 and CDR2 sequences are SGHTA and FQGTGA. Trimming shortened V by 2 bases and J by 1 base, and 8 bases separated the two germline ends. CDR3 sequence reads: CASSLGGPNTEAFF. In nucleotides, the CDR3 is TGTGCCAGCAGCTTAGGGGGACCGAACACTGAAGCTTTCTTT.

The CDR3 DNA is TGTGCCAGCAGTAAAGGGACAGGTGGTAATCAGCCCCAGCATTTT. Its protein product is CASSKGTGGNQPQHF. The J gene is TRBJ1-5, the V gene TRBV6-5; 8 nucleotides line up with TRBD1. CDR3 length: 15 residues. V lost 5 bases and J lost 4; bases outside the gene matches: 7. Germline V gives CDR1 MNHEY, CDR2 SVGAGI.

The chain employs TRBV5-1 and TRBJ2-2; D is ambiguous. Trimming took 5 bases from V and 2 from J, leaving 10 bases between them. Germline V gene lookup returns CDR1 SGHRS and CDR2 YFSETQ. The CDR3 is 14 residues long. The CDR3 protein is CASRSALNTGELFF. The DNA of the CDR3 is TGCGCCAGCAGAAGTGCACTTAACACCGGGGAGCTGTTTTTT.

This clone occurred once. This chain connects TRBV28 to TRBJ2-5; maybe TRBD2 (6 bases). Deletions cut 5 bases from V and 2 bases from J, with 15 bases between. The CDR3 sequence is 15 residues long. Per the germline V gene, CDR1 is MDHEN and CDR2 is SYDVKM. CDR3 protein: CASSPGPGGQETQYF. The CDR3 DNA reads TGTGCCAGCAGTCCCGGCCCCGGGGGTCAAGAGACCCAGTACTTC.